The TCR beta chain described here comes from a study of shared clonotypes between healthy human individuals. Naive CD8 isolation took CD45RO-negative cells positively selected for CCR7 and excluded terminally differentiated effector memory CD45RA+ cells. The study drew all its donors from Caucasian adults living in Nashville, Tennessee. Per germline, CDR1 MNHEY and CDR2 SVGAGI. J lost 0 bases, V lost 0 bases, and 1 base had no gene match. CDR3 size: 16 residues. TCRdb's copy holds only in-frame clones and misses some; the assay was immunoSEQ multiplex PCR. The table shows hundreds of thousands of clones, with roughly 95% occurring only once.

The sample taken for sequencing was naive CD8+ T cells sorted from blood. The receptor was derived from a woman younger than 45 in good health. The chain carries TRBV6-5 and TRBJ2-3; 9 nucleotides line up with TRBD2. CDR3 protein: CASSYSAGGSTDTQYF. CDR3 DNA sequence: TGTGCCAGCAGTTACTCAGCGGGGGGCAGCACAGATACGCAGTATTTT.